This T cell receptor (beta chain) was sequenced during a study of T cells in Graves' hyperthyroidism and ophthalmopathy. Amplified TCR beta CDR3 regions derived from RNA transcripts. The TCR CDR3 was amplified in a first-round RT-PCR using the HTBI primer set. TCRdb reprocessed the multiplex PCR reads via MiXCR and lists one record per CDR3 protein. The data contain around 600,000 distinct CDR3 sequences, roughly 14% of them singletons. This clonotype was found a few times. Germline CDR1 reads LGHDT; CDR2 reads YNNKEL (reference sequence). This CDR3 is built from 19 residues. V shed 3 bases and J shed 0 bases, with 23 bases lying between them.

Specimen: blood. This TCR derives from a woman aged 50 to 60 with Graves' ophthalmopathy. The chain carries TRBV3-1 and TRBJ1-2; D may be TRBD1 (5 bases). CDR3 region: CASSQFPVRRDEANYGYTF. DNA for the CDR3: TGTGCCAGCAGCCAGTTCCCAGTTAGGCGGGACGAGGCTAACTATGGCTACACCTTC.